These 26 T cell receptor beta chains originate from one sample sequenced in a study of blood T cell repertoires in COVID-19. Only in-frame clones appear in the TCRdb table, and some are missing; sequencing was by immunoSEQ multiplex PCR. Of some 120,000 clones in the sample, 80% to 90% were seen once. Sequenced: peripheral blood. These TCRs come from a man in his 70s with active or convalescent COVID-19.

The CDR3 protein is CASSTTWSADTQYF. CDR3 sequence (DNA): TGTGCCAGCAGCACAACTTGGAGTGCAGATACGCAGTATTTT. V and J are TRBV9 and TRBJ2-3; D is uncertain. CDR1 and CDR2 from the germline V gene are SGDLS and YYNGEE. The CDR3 length is 14 residues. The germline V and J ends were trimmed by 4 bases and 4 bases, with 13 bases remaining between them.

The V call is TRBV5-1, the J call TRBJ2-7; TRBD1 matches 7 bases. Trimming at V came to 4 bases and at J to 1 base, leaving 8 bases not matched to a gene. Germline V gene data show CDR1 as SGHRS and CDR2 as YFSETQ. The CDR3 sequence is 15 residues long. CDR3 protein: CASSNWDSGSYEQYF. The CDR3 region has the DNA TGCGCCAGCAGCAATTGGGACAGCGGTTCCTACGAGCAGTACTTC. The full variable domain, with the rest looked up from reference TRBV5-1 and TRBJ2-7, is KAGVTQTPRYLIKTRGQQVTLSCSPISGHRSVSWYQQTPGQGLQFLFEYFSETQRNKGNFPGRFSGRQFSNSRSEMNVSTLELGDSALYLCASSNWDSGSYEQYFGPGTRLTVT.

The CDR3 DNA reads as TGTGCCAGCAGCCCGGGACAGGGCTCCTACAATGAGCAGTTCTTC. This translates into CASSPGQGSYNEQFF. V usage is TRBV9 and J usage is TRBJ2-1; 9 nucleotides line up with TRBD1. This CDR3 comprises 15 residues. Germline trimming cut 4 bases from V and 0 bases from J; bases unmatched to any gene: 2. Germline assignment: CDR1 SGDLS and CDR2 YYNGEE. Looking up the rest from reference TRBV9 and TRBJ2-1 gives the full variable domain: DSGVTQTPKHLITATGQRVTLRCSPRSGDLSVYWYQQSLDQGLQFLIQYYNGEERAKGNILERFSAQQFPDLHSELNLSSLELGDSALYFCASSPGQGSYNEQFFGPGTRLTVL.

The V and J genes are TRBV19 and TRBJ2-7; D unclear. The CDR3 is 13 amino acids. Germline CDR1 is LNHDA and CDR2 is SQIVND (reference sequence). Trimming pared 7 bases from V and 0 bases from J, leaving 10 bases between. CDR3 DNA sequence: TGTGCCAGTAAACTTGCCAACTCCTACGAGCAGTACTTC. This sequence encodes CASKLANSYEQYF.

V and J are TRBV28 and TRBJ2-5; 9 bases agree with TRBD2. This CDR3 spans 13 amino acids. J lost 3 bases, V lost 7 bases, and 3 bases had no gene match. Germline CDR1 is MDHEN and CDR2 is SYDVKM. CDR3 sequence: CASKGTSKETQYF. The DNA for the CDR3 is TGTGCCAGCAAAGGGACTAGCAAAGAGACCCAGTACTTC.

The chain links TRBV4-1 to TRBJ2-7; possible D gene TRBD2, 5 bases. Germline V gene data show CDR1 as MGHRA and CDR2 as YSYEKL. The CDR3 extends over 16 amino acids. V shed 0 bases and J shed 3 bases, with 15 bases lying between them. CDR3 loop: CASSQELSGADYEQYF. Written as DNA, the CDR3 is TGCGCCAGCAGCCAAGAACTCAGCGGCGCGGACTACGAGCAGTACTTC.

The gene calls are TRBV7-9 and TRBJ2-5, with D unresolved. The CDR3 has 11 amino acids. Trimming shortened V by 5 bases and J by 1 base, and 2 bases separated the two germline ends. Per the germline V gene, CDR1 is SEHNR and CDR2 is FQNEAQ (reference sequence). In DNA form, the CDR3 reads TGTGCCAGCAGCCGCCAAGAGACCCAGTACTTC. It translates to CASSRQETQYF.

J is TRBJ1-5 and V is TRBV4-1; D unclear. Germline V gives CDR1 MGHRA, CDR2 YSYEKL. Trimming took off 0 bases at V and 5 bases at J, with 5 bases between the two ends. The CDR3 has 13 amino acids. The CDR3 region has the DNA TGCGCCAGCAGCCAAGATCGTTATCAGCCCCAGCATTTT. This gives the protein CASSQDRYQPQHF.

In this sample, this clone turned up once. The chain has TRBV28 and TRBJ1-5; 7 bases are shared with TRBD1. Germline V gene data show CDR1 as MDHEN and CDR2 as SYDVKM. Trimming took 5 bases from V and 4 from J; bases not matched to a gene: 11. This CDR3 has 16 amino acids. This chain's CDR3 is CASSKTGTVLNQPQHF. For the CDR3, the DNA is TGTGCCAGCAGTAAAACCGGGACAGTTCTGAATCAGCCCCAGCATTTT.

This chain connects TRBV7-9 to TRBJ1-4, with TRBD1 identical over 8 bases. J lost 5 bases, V lost 4 bases, and 6 bases had no gene match. Germline-derived CDR1 and CDR2 are SEHNR and FQNEAQ (reference sequence). The CDR3 is 15 residues long. The CDR3 nucleotides are TGTGCCAGCAGCTCTGGGACAGGTCCCAATGAAAAACTGTTTTTT. Its protein is CASSSGTGPNEKLFF.

J is TRBJ2-7 and V is TRBV14; TRBD2 agrees at 11 bases. The V gene end was trimmed by 4 bases and the J gene end by 4 bases; junction bases not matched to a gene: 3. CDR3 length: 14 amino acids. Per the germline V gene, CDR1 is SGHDN and CDR2 is FVKESK. CDR3 in DNA: TGTGCCAGCAGCCGACTAGCGGGATCTTACGAGCAGTACTTC. This encodes CASSRLAGSYEQYF.

The gene calls are TRBV19 and TRBJ1-1; 7 bases are shared with TRBD1. With V trimmed by 5 bases and J by 5 bases, 8 bases remained unmatched. The CDR3 loop spans 14 amino acids. Germline CDR1 reads LNHDA; CDR2 reads SQIVND (reference sequence). The CDR3 is CASSPPGGYTEAFF. The CDR3 DNA sequence: TGTGCCAGTAGTCCCCCAGGGGGGTATACTGAAGCTTTCTTT.

The chain combines TRBV3-1 (or the pseudogene TRBV3-2) with TRBJ1-1; D gene ambiguous. Trimming stripped 5 bases from V and 6 bases from J, with 10 bases between. The germline CDR1 and CDR2 sequences are LGHDT and YNNKEL (reference sequence). This CDR3 has 12 residues. The CDR3 spells CASSSTAAEAFF. CDR3 coding DNA: TGTGCCAGCAGCTCAACTGCCGCTGAAGCTTTCTTT.

For this clone: The junction differs from germline at one of its ends, possibly a read error. The V gene is TRBV29-1, the J gene TRBJ2-2; either TRBD1 or TRBD2 may supply D (6 bases each). The germline gives CDR1 SQVTM, CDR2 ANQGSEA. This CDR3 is built from 15 residues. This CDR3 reads CSVEGGQGQTGELFF. The CDR3 DNA follows: TGCAGCGTCGAAGGGGGGCAGGGGCAAACCGGGGAGCTGTTTTTT.

The chain recombines TRBV28 with TRBJ1-1; TRBD1 might be the D (6 bases). CDR1 MDHEN and CDR2 SYDVKM come from the germline V gene. The germline V and J ends were trimmed by 6 bases and 7 bases, with 12 bases remaining between them. The CDR3 contains 12 residues. The chain's CDR3 is CASRPAGVEAFF. The CDR3 DNA is TGTGCCAGCAGGCCAGCAGGGGTTGAAGCTTTCTTT.

The genes are TRBV7-9 and TRBJ1-6; D is ambiguous. The CDR3 spans 16 residues. The V end was cut by 5 bases, the J end by 4 bases, with 15 bases between. Germline lookup yields CDR1 SEHNR and CDR2 FQNEAQ (reference sequence). The CDR3 sequence is CASSIEPSGYNSPLHF. CDR3 DNA: TGTGCCAGCAGCATTGAGCCCTCGGGGTATAATTCACCCCTCCACTTT.

The V gene is TRBV18, the J gene TRBJ2-7; D perhaps matches TRBD1 (5 bases). Between the trimmed V and J ends, which lost 0 bases and 7 bases, there was a span of 16 bases. This CDR3 spans 15 amino acids. Germline loops: CDR1 KGHSH, CDR2 LQKENI. Here the CDR3 DNA reads TGTGCCAGCTCACCACCGTCGACAGTCTCCTTTGAGCAGTACTTC. It specifies CASSPPSTVSFEQYF.

J is TRBJ2-7 and V is TRBV14, with 10 bases aligning to TRBD2. Germline V gene lookup returns CDR1 SGHDN and CDR2 FVKESK. This CDR3 region has 14 residues. The V and J ends lost 8 bases and 3 bases, in that order; junction bases with no gene match: 7. CDR3 DNA: TGTGCCAGCCAAAAAGCGGGAGGGGGCTACGAGCAGTACTTC. This gives the protein CASQKAGGGYEQYF.

This chain links TRBV29-1 with TRBJ2-1; 9 bases are a match to TRBD2. Germline lookup yields CDR1 SQVTM and CDR2 ANQGSEA. The V gene end was trimmed by 4 bases and the J gene end by 4 bases; junction bases not matched to a gene: 11. The CDR3 has 16 residues. CDR3 DNA sequence: TGCAGCGTTGTTTCCCCGGCGGGAGGGCTATACAATGAGCAGTTCTTC. Residues: CSVVSPAGGLYNEQFF.

The chain employs TRBV28 and TRBJ1-5; possibly TRBD1 for D (6 bases). Germline CDR1 is MDHEN and CDR2 is SYDVKM. V gave up 11 bases and J gave up 10 bases, with 18 bases separating them. This CDR3 contains 12 residues. The CDR3 sequence: CAGNRERRPQHF. CDR3 DNA sequence: TGTGCCGGTAACAGGGAAAGAAGACCCCAGCATTTT.

The genes are TRBV27 and TRBJ2-1; D gene ambiguous. Germline assignment: CDR1 MNHEY and CDR2 SMNVEV (reference sequence). V was cut by 2 bases and J by 0 bases, with 5 bases left in between. This CDR3 has 14 residues. The CDR3 nucleotides read TGTGCCAGCAGTTTACCGAGCTCCTACAATGAGCAGTTCTTC. Its translation: CASSLPSSYNEQFF.

This rearrangement joins TRBV5-1 to TRBJ1-6; D is undetermined. CDR1 and CDR2 (germline): SGHRS, YFSETQ. This CDR3 comprises 14 residues. The V gene lost 0 bases and the J gene lost 11 bases, with 12 bases spanning the gap. The CDR3 DNA is TGCGCCAGCAGCTTGGTTGGGCAATTTCCACCCCTCCACTTT. Translation gives CASSLVGQFPPLHF. Complete variable domain (other parts from reference TRBV5-1 and TRBJ1-6): KAGVTQTPRYLIKTRGQQVTLSCSPISGHRSVSWYQQTPGQGLQFLFEYFSETQRNKGNFPGRFSGRQFSNSRSEMNVSTLELGDSALYLCASSLVGQFPPLHFGNGTRLTVT.

As regards this clone: Other DNA sequences within the sample encode an identical CDR3. The V and J genes are TRBV7-2 and TRBJ2-4; 7 nucleotides align to TRBD2. Trimming cost V 0 bases and J 1 base; bases outside gene matches: 0. The CDR3 loop spans 15 amino acids. CDR1 and CDR2 from the germline V gene are SGHTA and FQGNSA. The CDR3 bases are TGTGCCAGCAGCTTAGCGGGGGGGGCCAAAAACATTCAGTACTTC. It encodes CASSLAGGAKNIQYF.

The chain is built from TRBV9 and TRBJ1-1; D call uncertain. Per the germline V gene, CDR1 is SGDLS and CDR2 is YYNGEE. The CDR3 spans 14 residues. Trimming left V 0 bases short and J 1 base short, with 7 bases between. This CDR3 is CASSVAGSNTEAFF. CDR3 bases: TGTGCCAGCAGCGTAGCCGGGTCGAACACTGAAGCTTTCTTT.

This chain's CDR3 is CATSTDSGTGADTQYF. CDR3 sequence (DNA): TGTGCCACCAGCACAGATAGCGGGACGGGCGCAGATACGCAGTATTTT. V usage is TRBV15 and J usage is TRBJ2-3; 8 bases align to TRBD2. The germline CDR1 and CDR2 sequences are LNHNV and YYDKDF (reference sequence). The V gene end was trimmed by 4 bases and the J gene end by 4 bases; junction bases not matched to a gene: 10. This CDR3 region has 16 residues.

The V and J genes are TRBV27 and TRBJ1-1, with D perhaps matching TRBD1 (5 bases). This CDR3 has 15 amino acids. V was shortened by 8 bases and J by 4 bases, with 20 bases between the two germline ends. Per the germline V gene, CDR1 is MNHEY and CDR2 is SMNVEV (reference sequence). The CDR3 DNA is TGTGCCAGCGCTGTGGACATCCTTGGGGTCACTGAAGCTTTCTTT. Protein sequence: CASAVDILGVTEAFF.